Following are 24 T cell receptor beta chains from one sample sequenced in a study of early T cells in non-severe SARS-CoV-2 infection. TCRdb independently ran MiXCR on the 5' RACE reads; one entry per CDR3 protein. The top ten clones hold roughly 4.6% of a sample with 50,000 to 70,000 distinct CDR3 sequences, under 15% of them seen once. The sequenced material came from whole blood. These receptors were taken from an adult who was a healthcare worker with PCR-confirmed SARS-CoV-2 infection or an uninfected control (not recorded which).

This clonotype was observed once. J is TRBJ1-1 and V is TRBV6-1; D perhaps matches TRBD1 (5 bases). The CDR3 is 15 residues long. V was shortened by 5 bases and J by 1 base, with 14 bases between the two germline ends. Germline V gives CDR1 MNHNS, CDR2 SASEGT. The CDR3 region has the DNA TGTGCCAGCAGTCTATGGGGCAGCCCGAACACTGAAGCTTTCTTT. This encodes CASSLWGSPNTEAFF.

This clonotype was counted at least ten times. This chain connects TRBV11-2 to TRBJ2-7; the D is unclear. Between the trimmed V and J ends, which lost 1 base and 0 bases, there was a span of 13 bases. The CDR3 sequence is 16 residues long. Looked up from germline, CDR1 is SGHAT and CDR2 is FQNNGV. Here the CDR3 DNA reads TGTGCCAGCAGCTTAGCTCAGCAAATGAGCTCCTACGAGCAGTACTTC. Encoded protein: CASSLAQQMSSYEQYF.

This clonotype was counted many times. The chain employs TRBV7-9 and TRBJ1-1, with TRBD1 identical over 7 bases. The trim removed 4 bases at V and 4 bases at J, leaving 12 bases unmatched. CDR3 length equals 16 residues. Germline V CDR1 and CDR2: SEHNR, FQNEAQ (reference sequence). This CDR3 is CASSSNTGNRGTEAFF. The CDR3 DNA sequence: TGTGCCAGCAGCTCGAATACTGGGAACAGGGGCACTGAAGCTTTCTTT. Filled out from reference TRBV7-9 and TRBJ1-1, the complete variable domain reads DTGVSQNPRHKITKRGQNVTFRCDPISEHNRLYWYRQTLGQGPEFLTYFQNEAQLEKSRLLSDRFSAERPKGSFSTLEIQRTEQGDSAMYLCASSSNTGNRGTEAFFGQGTRLTVV.

DNA of the CDR3: TGTGCCAGCAGCTTGGTTCGTTTCGGACAGTTGAGCTCCTATAATTCACCCCTCCACTTT. It yields the protein CASSLVRFGQLSSYNSPLHF. V gene TRBV5-4 combines with J gene TRBJ1-6, with D perhaps matching TRBD1 (6 bases). This CDR3 is 20 amino acids long. V lost 0 bases and J 0 bases, leaving 19 bases between the germline ends. The germline gives CDR1 SGHNT, CDR2 YYREEE (reference sequence).

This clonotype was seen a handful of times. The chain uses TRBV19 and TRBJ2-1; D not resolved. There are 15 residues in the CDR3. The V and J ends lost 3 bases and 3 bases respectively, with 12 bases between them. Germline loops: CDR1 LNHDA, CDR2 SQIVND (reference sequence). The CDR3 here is CASSIGMSIYNEQFF. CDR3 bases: TGTGCCAGTAGTATTGGTATGTCCATCTACAATGAGCAGTTCTTC.

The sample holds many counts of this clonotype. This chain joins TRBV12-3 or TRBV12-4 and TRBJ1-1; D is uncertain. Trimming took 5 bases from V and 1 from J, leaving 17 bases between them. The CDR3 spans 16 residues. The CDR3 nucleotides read TGTGCCAGCAGTCGTAAGGGCAGCCTTACGAACACTGAAGCTTTCTTT. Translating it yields CASSRKGSLTNTEAFF.

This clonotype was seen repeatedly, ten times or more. The CDR3 sequence: CSVDSRATEAFF. The CDR3 DNA reads as TGCAGCGTTGATTCTCGGGCCACTGAAGCTTTCTTT. The chain couples TRBV29-1 to TRBJ1-1; D is ambiguous. CDR1 is SQVTM, CDR2 ANQGSEA, per germline. V lost 3 bases and J 4 bases, leaving 9 bases between the germline ends. The CDR3 runs 12 residues.

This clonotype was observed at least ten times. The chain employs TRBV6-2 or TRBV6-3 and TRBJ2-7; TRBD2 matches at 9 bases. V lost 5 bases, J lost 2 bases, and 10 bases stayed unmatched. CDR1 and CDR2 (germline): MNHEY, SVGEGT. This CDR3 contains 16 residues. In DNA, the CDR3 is TGTGCCAGCAGTAGACCCCCCGGCGGGGGGGCCTACGAGCAGTACTTC. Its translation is CASSRPPGGGAYEQYF.

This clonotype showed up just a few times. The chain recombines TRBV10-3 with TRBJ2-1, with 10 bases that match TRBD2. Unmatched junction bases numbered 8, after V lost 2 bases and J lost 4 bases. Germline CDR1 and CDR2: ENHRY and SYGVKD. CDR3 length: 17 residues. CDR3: CAISEPPQLAGYNEQFF. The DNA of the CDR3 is TGTGCCATCAGTGAGCCCCCCCAACTAGCGGGGTACAATGAGCAGTTCTTC.

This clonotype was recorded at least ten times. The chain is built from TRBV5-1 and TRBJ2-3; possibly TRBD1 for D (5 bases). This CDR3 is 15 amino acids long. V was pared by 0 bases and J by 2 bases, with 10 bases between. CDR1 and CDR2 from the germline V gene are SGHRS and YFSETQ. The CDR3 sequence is CASSLGDSYTDTQYF. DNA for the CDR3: TGCGCCAGCAGCTTGGGTGACAGCTACACAGATACGCAGTATTTT. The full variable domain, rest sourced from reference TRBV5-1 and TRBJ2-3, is KAGVTQTPRYLIKTRGQQVTLSCSPISGHRSVSWYQQTPGQGLQFLFEYFSETQRNKGNFPGRFSGRQFSNSRSEMNVSTLELGDSALYLCASSLGDSYTDTQYFGPGTRLTVL.

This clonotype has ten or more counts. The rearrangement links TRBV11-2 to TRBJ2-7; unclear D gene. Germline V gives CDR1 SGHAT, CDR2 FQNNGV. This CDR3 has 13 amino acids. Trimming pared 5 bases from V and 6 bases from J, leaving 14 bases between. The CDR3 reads CASSPRPLGEQYF. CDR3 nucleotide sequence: TGTGCCAGCAGCCCCCGCCCCTTGGGCGAGCAGTACTTC.

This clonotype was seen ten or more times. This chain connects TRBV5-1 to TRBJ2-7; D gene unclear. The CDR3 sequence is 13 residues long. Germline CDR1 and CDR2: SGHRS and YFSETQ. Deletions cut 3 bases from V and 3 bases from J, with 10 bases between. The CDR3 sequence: CASSSAWGYEQYF. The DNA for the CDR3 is TGCGCCAGCAGCTCGGCGTGGGGCTACGAGCAGTACTTC.

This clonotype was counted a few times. CDR3 in amino acids: CSARQQYNEQFF. Written as DNA, the CDR3 is TGCAGTGCTAGACAGCAATACAATGAGCAGTTCTTC. The genes are TRBV20-1 and TRBJ2-1; no reliable D call. The CDR3 contains 12 residues. The germline V gene has CDR1 DFQATT and CDR2 SNEGSKA (reference sequence). Trimming removed 2 bases from V and 4 bases from J, with 6 bases in between.

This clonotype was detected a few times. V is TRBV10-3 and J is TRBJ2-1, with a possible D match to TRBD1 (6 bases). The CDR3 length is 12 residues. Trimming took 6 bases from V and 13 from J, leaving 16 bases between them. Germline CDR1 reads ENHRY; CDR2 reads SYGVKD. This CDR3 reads CAIRSAEDSQFF. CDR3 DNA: TGTGCCATCAGGTCCGCGGAGGACAGTCAGTTCTTC.

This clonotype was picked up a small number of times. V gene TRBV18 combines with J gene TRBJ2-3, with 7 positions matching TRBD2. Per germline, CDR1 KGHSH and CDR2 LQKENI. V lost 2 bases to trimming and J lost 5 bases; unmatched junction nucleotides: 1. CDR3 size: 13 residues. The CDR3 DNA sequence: TGTGCCAGCTCACCAGGGAGGGGAGATACGCAGTATTTT. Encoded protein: CASSPGRGDTQYF.

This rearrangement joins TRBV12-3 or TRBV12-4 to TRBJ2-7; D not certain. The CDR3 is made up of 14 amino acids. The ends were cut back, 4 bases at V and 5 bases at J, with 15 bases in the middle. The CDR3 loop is CASSSGRPPNEQYF. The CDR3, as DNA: TGTGCCAGCAGTTCCGGACGGCCTCCTAACGAGCAGTACTTC.

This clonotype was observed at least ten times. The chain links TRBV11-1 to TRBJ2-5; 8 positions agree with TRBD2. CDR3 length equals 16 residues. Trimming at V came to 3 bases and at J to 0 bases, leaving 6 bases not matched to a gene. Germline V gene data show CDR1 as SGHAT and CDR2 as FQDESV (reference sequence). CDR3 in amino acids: CASSFVAGRYQETQYF. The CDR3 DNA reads TGTGCCAGCAGCTTCGTAGCGGGACGGTACCAAGAGACCCAGTACTTC.

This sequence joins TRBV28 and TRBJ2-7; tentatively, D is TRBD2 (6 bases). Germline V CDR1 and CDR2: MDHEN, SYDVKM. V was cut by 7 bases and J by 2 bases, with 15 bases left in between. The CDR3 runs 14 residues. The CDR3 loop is CASIPGTVTYEQYF. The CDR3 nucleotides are TGTGCCAGCATCCCCGGGACTGTTACCTACGAGCAGTACTTC.

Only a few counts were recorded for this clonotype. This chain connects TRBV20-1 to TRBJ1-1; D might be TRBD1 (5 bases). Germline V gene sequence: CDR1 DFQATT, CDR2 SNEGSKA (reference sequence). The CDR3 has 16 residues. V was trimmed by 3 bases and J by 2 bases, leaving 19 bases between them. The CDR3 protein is CSASPQGGITNTEAFF. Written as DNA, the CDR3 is TGCAGTGCTAGTCCGCAGGGAGGAATTACTAACACTGAAGCTTTCTTT.

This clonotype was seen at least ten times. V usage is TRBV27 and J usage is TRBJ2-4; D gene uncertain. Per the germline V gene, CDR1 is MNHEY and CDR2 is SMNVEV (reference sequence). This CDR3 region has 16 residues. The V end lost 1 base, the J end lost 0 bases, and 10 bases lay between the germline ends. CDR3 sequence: CASSLYAQLAKNIQYF. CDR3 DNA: TGTGCCAGCAGTTTATATGCGCAGTTAGCCAAAAACATTCAGTACTTC.

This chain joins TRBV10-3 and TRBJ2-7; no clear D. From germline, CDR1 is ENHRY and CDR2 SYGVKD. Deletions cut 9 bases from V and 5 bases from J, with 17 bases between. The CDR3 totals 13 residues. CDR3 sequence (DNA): TGTGCCATTAGCCGCCGCGGCGAGAACGAGCAGTACTTC. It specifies CAISRRGENEQYF.

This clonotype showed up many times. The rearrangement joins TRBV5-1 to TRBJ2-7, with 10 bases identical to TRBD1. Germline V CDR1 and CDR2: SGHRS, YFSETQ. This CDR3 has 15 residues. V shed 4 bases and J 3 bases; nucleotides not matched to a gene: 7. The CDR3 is CASSTETGGFYEQYF. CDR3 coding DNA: TGCGCCAGCAGCACGGAGACAGGGGGCTTCTACGAGCAGTACTTC.

CDR3 loop: CASSYRDRGSYEQYF. The DNA of the CDR3 is TGTGCCAGCAGTTACCGGGACAGGGGCTCCTACGAGCAGTACTTC. The chain joins TRBV6-5 to TRBJ2-7; TRBD1 aligns across 10 bases. Germline values: CDR1 MNHEY, CDR2 SVGAGI. V lost 2 bases, J lost 0 bases, and 1 base stayed unmatched. This CDR3 is built from 15 residues.

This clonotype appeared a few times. In nucleotides, the CDR3 is TGTGCCAGCAGCTTGCCGGGCGGGGGTACGCAGTATTTT. Its protein is CASSLPGGGTQYF. The genes are TRBV11-3 and TRBJ2-3; TRBD2 matches at 7 bases. In germline, CDR1 is SGHNT, CDR2 YENEEA. V lost 3 bases, J lost 8 bases, and 5 bases stayed unmatched. This CDR3 has 13 amino acids.